The T cell receptor beta chain under discussion was sequenced for a study of OX40 agonist ivuxolimab in advanced cancers. V was clipped by 0 bases and J by 2 bases, with 7 bases between them. CDR1 and CDR2 from the germline V gene are SQVTM and ANQGSEA. The CDR3 spans 13 residues. Using immunoSEQ multiplex PCR, the repertoire was profiled, and TCRdb retains in-frame clones only, with some absent. The sample lists about 66,000 clones; 88% were seen once. The receptor was isolated from an adult with an advanced solid tumor such as melanoma, head and neck, liver or kidney cancer. Here the sequenced sample was CD4+ or CD8+ T cells sorted from blood, taken in a trial of the OX40 agonist ivuxolimab. The chain links TRBV29-1 to TRBJ1-2; a weak D match, TRBD1 (5 bases). CDR3 DNA: TGCAGCGTTGAAGAGGGGGGGAACTATGGCTACACCTTC. Its protein product is CSVEEGGNYGYTF.